This TCR beta chain was recovered during a study of T cell responses to AZD1222 COVID-19 vaccine. Study as a whole: The analysis combined second doses at about 4 or about 12 weeks.

The CDR3 runs 15 residues. Germline V gene sequence: CDR1 LGHNA, CDR2 YNFKEQ. V gave up 0 bases and J gave up 9 bases, with 12 bases separating them. Note on this clone: No antigen is known for it.

Profiled with immunoSEQ multiplex PCR; TCRdb holds only in-frame clones, not every one. The table includes around 120,000 clones, approximately 90% detected once. Regarding the study as a whole: Baseline seropositivity characterized only a handful of AZD1222 recipients. Targets within unmutated variant regions were reportedly found for nearly half of spike-specific TCRs.

The TCR was taken from an adult in good health. This rearrangement joins TRBV4-2 to TRBJ1-6; D is possibly TRBD1 (6 bases). The specimen was peripheral blood, collected on day 0 of AZD1222 vaccination. The CDR3 region has the DNA TGTGCCAGCAGCCAAGAAGGACAGAGCACTTCACCCCTCCACTTT. It yields the protein CASSQEGQSTSPLHF.